These 15 T cell receptor beta chains were sequenced from one sample in a study of blood T cells in healthy people across ages. It was with a sample-barcoded 5' primer and a J-beta primer mix that a second PCR of roughly 7 to 12 cycles was run. MiXCR, run by TCRdb on the 5' RACE reads, gives a single entry per CDR3 protein. Seen here are about 1.4 million distinct CDR3 sequences, around 59% observed once, and the top ten hold 6.5% to 8.5%. Input material: blood. Receptor source: a young man in good health.

This clonotype was seen more than once but under ten times. The V call is TRBV14, the J call TRBJ1-4; TRBD1 is a possible D gene (6 bases). The germline gives CDR1 SGHDN, CDR2 FVKESK. V lost 3 bases and J lost 5, with 19 bases in between. CDR3 length: 17 residues. The CDR3 DNA is TGTGCCAGCAGCCACGTGCCCAGGGGAGCGGGGAATGAAAAACTGTTTTTT. The encoded protein is CASSHVPRGAGNEKLFF.

This sequence joins TRBV27 and TRBJ2-3; perhaps TRBD1 as D (5 bases). Between the trimmed V and J ends, which lost 2 bases and 2 bases, there was a span of 14 bases. From germline, CDR1 is MNHEY and CDR2 SMNVEV (reference sequence). The CDR3 totals 16 residues. The CDR3 DNA reads as TGTGCCAGCAGTTTAACCGGTGACAGATTCACAGATACGCAGTATTTT. Its translation is CASSLTGDRFTDTQYF.

As regards this clonotype: A junction boundary mismatches the germline segment, possibly from a read error. The rearrangement joins TRBV13 to TRBJ2-5; weak D call: TRBD2 (6 bases). Germline CDR1 PRHDT, CDR2 FYEKMQ (reference sequence). The CDR3 has 14 amino acids. CDR3 sequence reads: CASSLPGDRKTQYF. The CDR3 nucleotides are TGTGCCAGTAGCTTGCCGGGAGATAGGAAGACCCAGTACTTC.

This sequence joins TRBV29-1 and TRBJ2-4; 8 bases align to TRBD1. The J call may be wrong; the DNA end is better matched by TRBJ2-7. From germline, CDR1 is SQVTM and CDR2 ANQGSEA. The CDR3 totals 13 residues. CDR3 coding DNA: TGCAGCGTTGAGGCCGGGACAGGCTACGAGCAGTACTTC. This translates into CSVEAGTGYEQYF.

J is TRBJ2-1 and V is TRBV6-6; 10 bases align to TRBD1. The CDR3 contains 17 residues. J was trimmed by 5 bases and V by 2 bases; bases with no gene match: 9. The germline gives CDR1 MNHNY, CDR2 SVGAGI (reference sequence). The CDR3 sequence: CASSYTASDRGHNEQFF. The CDR3 DNA follows: TGTGCCAGCAGTTACACCGCCTCAGACAGGGGGCACAATGAGCAGTTCTTC.

V gene TRBV20-1 combines with J gene TRBJ2-6; D remains ambiguous. V lost 8 bases and J lost 2, with 16 bases in between. Germline assignment: CDR1 DFQATT and CDR2 SNEGSKA (reference sequence). CDR3 length: 15 amino acids. This CDR3 reads CSPRDWEAGANVLTF. CDR3 DNA sequence: TGCAGTCCAAGGGATTGGGAAGCTGGGGCCAACGTCCTGACTTTC.

This chain connects TRBV18 to TRBJ2-1; TRBD2 matches 10 bases. The J call is doubtful: the DNA matches TRBJ2-7 better. Germline CDR1 KGHSH, CDR2 LQKENI. The CDR3 totals 16 residues. The CDR3 coding sequence is TGTGCCAGCTCACCGGCCAGGACTAGCGGCAACAATGAGCAGTACTTC. It yields the protein CASSPARTSGNNEQYF.

This rearrangement joins TRBV20-1 to TRBJ2-7, with D perhaps assigned TRBD1 or TRBD2 (5 bases each). Germline CDR1 is DFQATT and CDR2 is SNEGSKA (reference sequence). Trimming took 3 bases from V and 6 from J, leaving 18 bases between them. The CDR3 sequence is 14 residues long. The CDR3 nucleotides read TGCAGTGCTAGGGCTCCTACCGGGACCACCGAGCAGTACTTC. As protein: CSARAPTGTTEQYF.

The chain uses TRBV29-1 and TRBJ2-6; possibly TRBD2 for D (5 bases). The V gene lost 3 bases and the J gene lost 4 bases, with 7 bases spanning the gap. CDR3 length: 13 amino acids. The germline V gene encodes CDR1 SQVTM and CDR2 ANQGSEA. The CDR3 spells CSVDGEGANVLTF. The CDR3 bases are TGCAGCGTTGACGGGGAGGGGGCCAACGTCCTGACTTTC. The full variable domain, completed using reference TRBV29-1 and TRBJ2-6, is SAVISQKPSRDICQRGTSLTIQCQVDSQVTMMFWYRQQPGQSLTLIATANQGSEATYESGFVIDKFPISRPNLTFSTLTVSNMSPEDSSIYLCSVDGEGANVLTFGAGSRLTVL.

This clonotype was detected a few times. The rearrangement uses TRBV6-1 and TRBJ2-7, with D perhaps TRBD2 (6 bases). This CDR3 has 15 residues. Germline V lookup: CDR1 MNHNS, CDR2 SASEGT. Trimming stripped 9 bases from V and 0 bases from J, with 18 bases between. The CDR3 here is CASDDWRGSSYEQYF. The CDR3 bases are TGTGCCAGTGATGACTGGCGGGGTAGCTCCTACGAGCAGTACTTC.

In this sample, this clonotype turned up many times. The gene calls are TRBV29-1 and TRBJ2-3; 10 positions match TRBD2. CDR3 size: 13 residues. Germline V gene sequence: CDR1 SQVTM, CDR2 ANQGSEA. J lost 3 bases, V lost 6 bases, and 3 bases had no gene match. CDR3 nucleotides: TGCAGCGTCATACTAGCGGGGACAGATACGCAGTATTTT. Translating gives CSVILAGTDTQYF.

The rearrangement joins TRBV6-6 to TRBJ1-5; the D is unclear. CDR1 is MNHNY and CDR2 is SVGAGI in the germline V gene (reference sequence). V gave up 5 bases and J gave up 2 bases, with 16 bases separating them. The CDR3 loop spans 16 amino acids. The CDR3, as DNA: TGTGCCAGCAGTCCCCCCAGTAAAATGGGCAATCAGCCCCAGCATTTT. Protein: CASSPPSKMGNQPQHF.

This chain links TRBV20-1 with TRBJ2-5; D gene uncertain. Judging by the DNA end, TRBJ2-7 fits better; the J call may be wrong. The length of the CDR3 is 11 residues. Germline lookup yields CDR1 DFQATT and CDR2 SNEGSKA (reference sequence). CDR3 in amino acids: CSARLDYEQYF. CDR3 nucleotide sequence: TGCAGTGCTAGACTGGACTACGAGCAGTACTTC.

This clonotype is a singleton in its sample. One junction end disagrees with the germline gene, perhaps due to a read error. The chain couples TRBV7-2 to TRBJ2-1; D might be TRBD2 (6 bases). Germline lookup yields CDR1 SGHTA and CDR2 FQGNSA. The CDR3 is 14 amino acids. The CDR3 nucleotides read TGTGCCAGCAGCCGTTCCGGGACTTACAATGAGCAGGTCTTC. Protein: CASSRSGTYNEQVF.

The chain recombines TRBV27 with TRBJ2-7, with 7 bases matching TRBD2. Per germline, CDR1 MNHEY and CDR2 SMNVEV (reference sequence). After removal of 4 bases from V and 3 bases from J, the junction contained 9 bases not matched to a gene. The CDR3 is 15 residues long. The CDR3 loop reads CASSYLGTTYYEQYF. CDR3 nucleotide sequence: TGTGCCAGCAGTTATCTCGGGACTACCTACTACGAGCAGTACTTC.